This passage covers 23 T cell receptor beta chains from one sample sequenced in a study of CD8+ T cells in alopecia areata. cDNA reverse transcribed from extracted RNA served as the sequencing template. Clones were sequenced by immunoSEQ multiplex PCR, and TCRdb holds only the in-frame ones, with some missing. The sample has 200,000 to 250,000 clones; 50% to 60% are singletons. Treatment: oral pan-JAK inhibitor, 5-10 mg twice daily. Sequenced material: CD4+ T cells sorted from blood, taken at week 4, from a patient treated with tofacitinib. The receptors stem from a human donor with alopecia areata.

This rearrangement joins TRBV7-3 to TRBJ1-2; D is unresolved. V dropped 8 bases and J dropped 2 bases, with 12 bases sitting between them. This CDR3 is 13 amino acids long. Germline CDR1 reads SGHTA; CDR2 reads FQGTGA. CDR3 nucleotide sequence: TGTGCCAGCTGCGTACAGCAAAACTATGGCTACACCTTC. Its protein product is CASCVQQNYGYTF.

J is TRBJ1-5 and V is TRBV30, with 8 bases aligning to TRBD1. The ends lost 3 bases at V and 6 bases at J; junction bases unmatched: 10. CDR1 is GTSNPN, CDR2 SVGIG, per germline (reference sequence). This CDR3 is 15 amino acids long. This chain's CDR3 is CAWSFDRGPGQPQHF. The CDR3 DNA follows: TGTGCCTGGAGCTTCGACAGGGGTCCGGGTCAGCCCCAGCATTTT.

This clone was recorded once. V usage is TRBV5-1 and J usage is TRBJ1-1, with D possibly matching TRBD1 (5 bases). Between the trimmed V and J ends, which lost 0 bases and 3 bases, there was a span of 15 bases. Per the germline V gene, CDR1 is SGHRS and CDR2 is YFSETQ. The CDR3 extends over 16 amino acids. CDR3 sequence (DNA): TGCGCCAGCAGCTTGGGGACTGGGGCAGGCGACACTGAAGCTTTCTTT. It encodes CASSLGTGAGDTEAFF.

CDR3 residues: CSVLQDRGGTEAFF. The CDR3 bases are TGCAGCGTGTTACAGGACAGGGGAGGTACTGAAGCTTTCTTT. The V gene is TRBV29-1, the J gene TRBJ1-1; 9 nucleotides line up with TRBD1. J lost 5 bases, V lost 6 bases, and 10 bases had no gene match. CDR3 size: 14 residues. The germline V gene has CDR1 SQVTM and CDR2 ANQGSEA.

The genes are TRBV2 and TRBJ2-5; TRBD2 is a possible D gene (6 bases). This CDR3 is 13 amino acids long. Per germline, CDR1 SNHLY and CDR2 FYNNEI. V was trimmed by 6 bases and J by 1 base, leaving 9 bases between them. The CDR3 nucleotides are TGTGCCAGCAGGCGGGACCTCCAAGAGACCCAGTACTTC. This codes for CASRRDLQETQYF.

This clone was seen only once. This chain connects TRBV27 to TRBJ2-7; 9 nucleotides align to TRBD1. The V gene's germline CDR1 is MNHEY and CDR2 SMNVEV (reference sequence). The ends lost 6 bases at V and 2 bases at J; junction bases unmatched: 2. This CDR3 contains 13 residues. In DNA, the CDR3 is TGTGCCAGCAGACGGACAGGGGCCTACGAGCAGTACTTC. Its translation is CASRRTGAYEQYF.

The chain combines TRBV29-1 with TRBJ2-7; 9 nucleotides match TRBD2. Germline lookup yields CDR1 SQVTM and CDR2 ANQGSEA. J lost 6 bases, V lost 7 bases, and 10 bases had no gene match. The CDR3 consists of 13 residues. This CDR3 is CSARGRAGREQYF. The DNA for the CDR3 is TGCAGCGCACGCGGGAGGGCAGGACGCGAGCAGTACTTC.

This clone has a handful of counts. V usage is TRBV6-4 and J usage is TRBJ1-6; tentative D call: TRBD1 (5 bases). V lost 6 bases to trimming and J lost 6 bases, with 15 bases between them. The CDR3 sequence is 15 residues long. The germline CDR1 and CDR2 sequences are MRHNA and SNTAGT. CDR3 region: CASRTGHSINSPLHF. CDR3 in DNA: TGTGCCAGCAGAACCGGACACTCAATTAATTCACCCCTCCACTTT.

The chain uses TRBV29-1 and TRBJ1-2; D unresolved. Trimming removed 7 bases from V and 7 bases from J, with 19 bases in between. The CDR3 totals 13 residues. Germline V gene data show CDR1 as SQVTM and CDR2 as ANQGSEA. CDR3 protein: CSGSFLGMGGYTF. CDR3 coding DNA: TGCAGCGGATCGTTCTTAGGAATGGGTGGCTACACCTTC.

The chain recombines TRBV7-9 with TRBJ2-7; 8 bases fit TRBD1. The CDR3 totals 14 residues. With V trimmed by 2 bases and J by 5 bases, 5 bases remained unmatched. Germline CDR1 and CDR2: SEHNR and FQNEAQ (reference sequence). The CDR3 sequence: CASSLQGAEHEQYF. The CDR3 DNA is TGTGCCAGCAGCTTACAGGGGGCTGAGCACGAGCAGTACTTC.

This clone has just a few counts. The CDR3: CATRGLRGANVLTF. CDR3 DNA: TGTGCCACCAGAGGCCTTCGGGGGGCCAACGTCCTGACTTTC. V and J are TRBV15 and TRBJ2-6, with D unresolved. Germline V gene lookup returns CDR1 LNHNV and CDR2 YYDKDF (reference sequence). The V and J ends lost 6 bases and 4 bases respectively, with 10 bases between them. The CDR3 sequence is 14 residues long.

The chain has TRBV11-3 and TRBJ2-6; D is ambiguous. V was pared by 1 base and J by 0 bases, with 4 bases between. The germline V gene has CDR1 SGHNT and CDR2 YENEEA. The CDR3 extends over 15 amino acids. CDR3: CASSLVGSGANVLTF. CDR3 DNA: TGTGCCAGCAGCTTAGTTGGCTCTGGGGCCAACGTCCTGACTTTC. Looking up the rest from reference TRBV11-3 and TRBJ2-6 gives the full variable domain: EAGVVQSPRYKIIEKKQPVAFWCNPISGHNTLYWYLQNLGQGPELLIRYENEEAVDDSQLPKDRFSAERLKGVDSTLKIQPAELGDSAVYLCASSLVGSGANVLTFGAGSRLTVL.

The sample holds one count of this clone. V and J are TRBV5-1 and TRBJ2-4; perhaps TRBD1 as D (6 bases). Per the germline V gene, CDR1 is SGHRS and CDR2 is YFSETQ. The V gene lost 2 bases and the J gene lost 9 bases, with 12 bases spanning the gap. There are 13 residues in the CDR3. CDR3 sequence: CASSFTGLGIQYF. CDR3 DNA sequence: TGCGCCAGCAGCTTTACAGGGTTGGGCATTCAGTACTTC. The entire variable domain, with the rest obtained from reference TRBV5-1 and TRBJ2-4, is as follows: KAGVTQTPRYLIKTRGQQVTLSCSPISGHRSVSWYQQTPGQGLQFLFEYFSETQRNKGNFPGRFSGRQFSNSRSEMNVSTLELGDSALYLCASSFTGLGIQYFGAGTRLSVL.

CDR3 coding DNA: TGCGCCAGCAGCCGACACCTAGCGGGGGGCGGAGGCGACATTCAGTACTTC. Amino acid sequence: CASSRHLAGGGGDIQYF. This chain joins TRBV4-3 and TRBJ2-4; 11 nucleotides align to TRBD2. The CDR3 spans 17 residues. The ends lost 4 bases at V and 8 bases at J; junction bases unmatched: 13. The germline V gene has CDR1 LGHNA and CDR2 YSLEER.

This clone was seen many times. The gene calls are TRBV2 and TRBJ2-5; 9 nucleotides match TRBD1. The CDR3 has 13 amino acids. The V gene end was trimmed by 6 bases and the J gene end by 5 bases; junction bases not matched to a gene: 4. Per germline, CDR1 SNHLY and CDR2 FYNNEI. The CDR3 sequence is CASRPGQGETQYF. The CDR3 DNA sequence: TGTGCCAGCAGACCAGGACAGGGGGAGACCCAGTACTTC.

The genes are TRBV10-3 and TRBJ1-2, with D tentatively TRBD1 (5 bases). From germline, CDR1 is ENHRY and CDR2 SYGVKD. There are 13 residues in the CDR3. The V and J ends lost 6 bases and 4 bases respectively, with 12 bases between them. CDR3 sequence: CAISKRDSYGYTF. CDR3 DNA: TGTGCCATCAGCAAAAGGGACTCCTATGGCTACACCTTC.

This clone was counted ten times or more. The DNA of the CDR3 is TGCGCCAGCAGCCAAGAAGGGCGTCCACCCCTCCACTTT. This codes for CASSQEGRPPLHF. The J gene is TRBJ1-6, the V gene TRBV4-3; D is unclear. The CDR3 consists of 13 residues. The ends were cut back, 0 bases at V and 11 bases at J, with 8 bases in the middle. Germline V CDR1 and CDR2: LGHNA, YSLEER.

This clone was seen more than once but under ten times. The CDR3 region is CASRHTGYSPLHF. Written as DNA, the CDR3 is TGTGCCAGCAGGCATACAGGGTATTCACCCCTCCACTTT. The V and J genes are TRBV14 and TRBJ1-6; TRBD1 is a possible D gene (6 bases). CDR1 is SGHDN and CDR2 is FVKESK in the germline V gene. With 6 bases removed from V and 8 bases from J, the gap between germline ends came to 11 bases. This CDR3 spans 13 amino acids.

The gene calls are TRBV4-3 and TRBJ2-7, with TRBD1 matching 9 bases. J gave up 6 bases and V 1 base, and 10 bases lay outside the gene matches. The CDR3 has 16 amino acids. Germline-derived CDR1 and CDR2 are LGHNA and YSLEER. DNA for the CDR3: TGCGCCAGCAGCCAAGGACCGGACAGGGGTCCTCTCGAGCAGTACTTC. This gives the protein CASSQGPDRGPLEQYF.

This rearrangement joins TRBV7-2 to TRBJ1-1, with 8 nucleotides matching TRBD1. This CDR3 has 13 amino acids. The J segment lost 12 bases and the V segment lost 2 bases, leaving 8 bases of the junction unmatched. Germline CDR1 reads SGHTA; CDR2 reads FQGNSA. In DNA form, the CDR3 reads TGTGCCAGCAGCTTACCAGGACAGGGCTCTCCTTTCTTT. Protein product: CASSLPGQGSPFF.

This clone showed up just once. CDR3 nucleotide sequence: TGTGCCAGCAGTTCCTTTGGTTGGGGCCCCTACGAGCAGTACTTC. Translation: CASSSFGWGPYEQYF. The V call is TRBV6-5, the J call TRBJ2-7; TRBD1 might be the D (5 bases). The germline V and J ends were trimmed by 4 bases and 2 bases, with 15 bases remaining between them. The CDR3 is made up of 15 amino acids. Germline CDR1 MNHEY, CDR2 SVGAGI.

This chain links TRBV27 with TRBJ1-5; 7 bases fit TRBD1. Germline assignment: CDR1 MNHEY and CDR2 SMNVEV (reference sequence). Trimming cost V 6 bases and J 6 bases; bases outside gene matches: 11. The CDR3 is made up of 15 amino acids. In DNA form, the CDR3 reads TGTGCCAGCAGCCAAAAGACAGGGTTTCCTCAGCCCCAGCATTTT. It translates to CASSQKTGFPQPQHF.

The V and J genes are TRBV10-2 and TRBJ1-1; unclear D gene. Trimming took 6 bases from V and 4 from J, leaving 12 bases between them. This CDR3 has 13 amino acids. Germline loops: CDR1 WSHSY, CDR2 SAAADI. In DNA, the CDR3 is TGCGCCAGCAGAGTTGGCAAGAGCACTGAAGCTTTCTTT. The encoded protein is CASRVGKSTEAFF.